The present TCR beta chain was sequenced within a study of T cell repertoires in cytomegalovirus infection. Study overall: Recently described HLA-C-restricted plus well-studied HLA-B-restricted CMV epitopes were used. Indicated by public TCR beta signatures were CMV infection and matching HLA type.

Comment on this clonotype: Its specificity is not known.

Study outcomes and limitations: In two of eight donors, the top clonotype was HLA-C-restricted CMV-specific.

TCRdb re-analysed the reads in MiXCR, keeping a single row per CDR3 protein. This repertoire shows approximately 350,000 distinct CDR3 sequences, roughly 34% found once; its top ten account for approximately 15%. CDR3 length: 17 residues. From germline, CDR1 is MNHGY and CDR2 SAAAGT. V was cut by 5 bases and J by 1 base, with 20 bases left in between. The source is a human donor in good health (CMV status not recorded). Some clones in this sample may be carry-over from other donors' samples. The J gene is TRBJ2-5, the V gene TRBV6-8; a weak D match, TRBD1 (6 bases). The source was cultured PBMCs, collected from culture after CMV antigen stimulation. Written as DNA, the CDR3 is TGTGCCAGCAGTCCCGACTACCCGAGGGGGACCCAAGAGACCCAGTACTTC. Its translation: CASSPDYPRGTQETQYF.